One sample yielded the 31 T cell receptor beta chains listed below, sequenced in a study of T cells in Graves' hyperthyroidism and ophthalmopathy. Amplified TCR beta CDR3 regions derived from RNA transcripts. HTBI primers were employed in a first-round RT-PCR of the TCR CDR3. TCRdb re-analysed the multiplex PCR reads in MiXCR, keeping a single row per CDR3 protein. This table has a few hundred thousand distinct CDR3 sequences, 15% appearing once. The sample taken for sequencing was blood. These receptors were taken from a woman in her 30s with Graves' hyperthyroidism.

The table lists this clonotype with a few counts. Written as DNA, the CDR3 is TGCGCCAGCAGCCAAGTTGGAAGCGGGAGTACGCAAGATACGCAGTATTTT. This translates into CASSQVGSGSTQDTQYF. This chain connects TRBV4-1 to TRBJ2-3; TRBD2 agrees at 8 bases. The CDR3 is made up of 17 amino acids. The J segment lost 5 bases and the V segment lost 1 base, leaving 11 bases of the junction unmatched. Germline assignment: CDR1 MGHRA and CDR2 YSYEKL.

A few counts support this clonotype. V is TRBV6-1 and J is TRBJ2-7; 8 nucleotides match TRBD2. CDR3 length: 15 amino acids. CDR1 and CDR2 (germline): MNHNS, SASEGT. With 6 bases clipped from V and 5 bases from J, the junction kept 12 bases outside the gene matches. For the CDR3, the DNA is TGTGCCAGCAGCGAAAAAGGGACTAGGACCCACGAGCAGTACTTC. Residues: CASSEKGTRTHEQYF.

The chain is built from TRBV9 and TRBJ1-6; D is possibly TRBD1 (6 bases). The germline CDR1 and CDR2 sequences are SGDLS and YYNGEE. The CDR3 loop spans 14 amino acids. The germline V and J ends were trimmed by 0 bases and 7 bases, with 8 bases remaining between them. The CDR3 loop is CASSVGDTNSPLHF. The CDR3, as DNA: TGTGCCAGCAGCGTAGGGGACACGAATTCACCCCTCCACTTT. The whole variable domain, filled in from reference TRBV9 and TRBJ1-6, reads DSGVTQTPKHLITATGQRVTLRCSPRSGDLSVYWYQQSLDQGLQFLIQYYNGEERAKGNILERFSAQQFPDLHSELNLSSLELGDSALYFCASSVGDTNSPLHFGNGTRLTVT.

This clonotype was counted at least ten times. The J gene is TRBJ1-1, the V gene TRBV10-3, with 8 bases lining up with TRBD1. The germline CDR1 and CDR2 sequences are ENHRY and SYGVKD. The CDR3 is 14 residues long. V shed 4 bases, J shed 5 bases, and the junction held 6 bases outside the gene matches. CDR3 region: CAISGTGKSTEAFF. DNA of the CDR3: TGTGCCATCAGTGGGACAGGGAAGAGTACTGAAGCTTTCTTT.

This clonotype was counted at least ten times. The V gene is TRBV6-1, the J gene TRBJ2-1; D may correspond to TRBD1 or TRBD2 (5 bases each). CDR3 size: 12 residues. Germline V CDR1 and CDR2: MNHNS, SASEGT. Trimming took 9 bases from V and 5 from J, leaving 11 bases between them. The CDR3 spells CASQGPHNEQFF. The CDR3 bases are TGTGCCAGTCAGGGACCCCACAATGAGCAGTTCTTC.

Details on this clonotype: Just one base apart from a much larger clone, this may be a read error. The chain employs TRBV28 and TRBJ2-3, with 11 bases fitting TRBD2. This CDR3 comprises 14 residues. Germline loops: CDR1 MDHEN, CDR2 SYDVKM. CDR3 coding DNA: TGTGCCAGCAGCACCGGGACTAGCGGAGATAAGCAGTATTTT. Protein: CASSTGTSGDKQYF.

This clonotype was seen many times. The chain recombines TRBV7-3 with TRBJ2-1, with 8 positions matching TRBD2. The CDR3 length is 16 residues. J lost 2 bases, V lost 2 bases, and 5 bases had no gene match. Germline-derived CDR1 and CDR2 are SGHTA and FQGTGA. CDR3 sequence: CASSLGGRPTYNEQFF. The CDR3, as DNA: TGTGCCAGCAGCTTAGGCGGGAGGCCTACCTACAATGAGCAGTTCTTC.

This sequence joins TRBV5-1 and TRBJ2-1; TRBD2 aligns across 9 bases. Germline V gene lookup returns CDR1 SGHRS and CDR2 YFSETQ. This CDR3 has 19 amino acids. V was clipped by 3 bases and J by 1 base; unmatched bases: 14. The CDR3 sequence is CASSSPDFPSGESYNEQFF. For the CDR3, the DNA is TGCGCCAGCAGCTCACCAGATTTCCCTAGCGGGGAATCCTACAATGAGCAGTTCTTC. Drawing the rest from reference TRBV5-1 and TRBJ2-1, the complete variable domain is KAGVTQTPRYLIKTRGQQVTLSCSPISGHRSVSWYQQTPGQGLQFLFEYFSETQRNKGNFPGRFSGRQFSNSRSEMNVSTLELGDSALYLCASSSPDFPSGESYNEQFFGPGTRLTVL.

This clonotype occurred many times. V and J are TRBV3-1 and TRBJ2-4; D gene ambiguous. Trimming shortened V by 0 bases and J by 11 bases, and 5 bases separated the two germline ends. The CDR3 is made up of 11 amino acids. The germline gives CDR1 LGHDT, CDR2 YNNKEL (reference sequence). CDR3 loop: CASSQESFQYF. CDR3 DNA sequence: TGTGCCAGCAGCCAAGAATCCTTTCAGTACTTC.

This clonotype has a handful of counts. The V call is TRBV10-1, the J call TRBJ2-1, with D tentatively TRBD1 or TRBD2 (7 bases each). Germline V CDR1 and CDR2: WNHNN, SYGVQD (reference sequence). This CDR3 comprises 16 residues. V was shortened by 6 bases and J by 3 bases, with 18 bases between the two germline ends. The CDR3 loop is CASSPSGGGNYNEQFF. As DNA, the CDR3 is TGCGCCAGCAGCCCCTCAGGGGGAGGGAACTACAATGAGCAGTTCTTC.

This clonotype has a handful of counts. The CDR3: CASSQDGTASGYGYTF. Written as DNA, the CDR3 is TGTGCCAGCAGCCAAGATGGGACGGCAAGTGGGTATGGCTACACCTTC. The chain has TRBV4-2 and TRBJ1-2; D is possibly TRBD1 (5 bases). From germline, CDR1 is LGHNA and CDR2 YNFKEQ. Trimming shortened V by 0 bases and J by 5 bases, and 16 bases separated the two germline ends. This CDR3 region has 16 residues.

This clonotype was detected only a few times. CDR3 DNA: TGTGCCACCAGTGATTACATCCCACAGGGATACGGCGGGGAGCTGTTTTTT. It codes for CATSDYIPQGYGGELFF. V usage is TRBV24-1 and J usage is TRBJ2-2; weak D call: TRBD1 (6 bases). The CDR3 runs to 17 residues. Per the germline V gene, CDR1 is KGHDR and CDR2 is SFDVKD. Trimming left V 2 bases short and J 7 bases short, with 19 bases between.

This clonotype was observed at least ten times. The chain combines TRBV20-1 with TRBJ2-7; 10 bases agree with TRBD2. V lost 6 bases and J lost 7; bases outside the gene matches: 12. The CDR3 extends over 14 amino acids. CDR1 and CDR2 from the germline V gene are DFQATT and SNEGSKA (reference sequence). CDR3 sequence reads: CSAGPAGGPWEQYF. The DNA of the CDR3 is TGCAGTGCGGGACCAGCGGGAGGGCCGTGGGAGCAGTACTTC.

This clonotype was counted only a few times. The V and J genes are TRBV7-6 and TRBJ1-5, with D possibly TRBD1 on 5 matching bases. V dropped 5 bases and J dropped 3 bases, with 14 bases sitting between them. The CDR3 length is 15 residues. The germline CDR1 and CDR2 sequences are SGHVS and FNYEAQ. CDR3: CASSQFTGLNQPQHF. The DNA of the CDR3 is TGTGCCAGCAGCCAATTTACAGGTCTCAATCAGCCCCAGCATTTT.

In its sample, this clonotype was seen a few times. The CDR3 is CASSVGVGRETQYF. For the CDR3, the DNA is TGTGCCAGCAGTGTCGGGGTCGGTCGGGAGACCCAGTACTTC. The chain links TRBV2 to TRBJ2-5, with D maybe TRBD2 (5 bases). Germline CDR1 and CDR2: SNHLY and FYNNEI. The CDR3 totals 14 residues. Trimming removed 4 bases at V and 5 bases at J, with 14 bases between.

This clonotype has just a few counts. This CDR3 reads CASSSRTAKNTEAFF. The CDR3 nucleotides are TGCGCCAGCAGCTCAAGGACAGCCAAGAACACTGAAGCTTTCTTT. The rearrangement links TRBV5-1 to TRBJ1-1; D might be TRBD1 (6 bases). This CDR3 is built from 15 residues. Germline CDR1 SGHRS, CDR2 YFSETQ. Deletions cut 3 bases from V and 1 base from J, with 13 bases between.

This sequence joins TRBV7-9 and TRBJ2-7; D may be TRBD2 (6 bases). V dropped 3 bases and J dropped 1 base, with 10 bases sitting between them. The CDR3 covers 14 residues. CDR1 is SEHNR and CDR2 is FQNEAQ in the germline V gene (reference sequence). CDR3 loop: CASSFTGASYEQYF. CDR3 DNA: TGTGCCAGCAGCTTCACGGGAGCTTCCTACGAGCAGTACTTC.

The V gene is TRBV12-3 or TRBV12-4, the J gene TRBJ2-7; perhaps TRBD1 as D (6 bases). V lost 6 bases and J 0 bases, leaving 9 bases between the germline ends. The CDR3 length is 13 residues. CDR3 coding DNA: TGTGCCAGCAGAAACAGGGTCTCCTACGAGCAGTACTTC. Encoded protein: CASRNRVSYEQYF.

In its sample, this clonotype was seen once. This chain links TRBV9 with TRBJ2-7; 9 positions match TRBD1. V shed 4 bases and J 6 bases; nucleotides not matched to a gene: 11. The length of the CDR3 is 15 residues. Germline CDR1 is SGDLS and CDR2 is YYNGEE. The CDR3 bases are TGTGCCAGCAGCTCAACCGCCGGGACAGGGACCGAGCAGTACTTC. Translation: CASSSTAGTGTEQYF.

This clonotype was detected a few times. The V gene is TRBV4-1, the J gene TRBJ2-3, with 12 bases lining up with TRBD2. The V and J ends lost 0 bases and 2 bases, in that order; junction bases with no gene match: 6. This CDR3 has 18 amino acids. Germline V gene data show CDR1 as MGHRA and CDR2 as YSYEKL. This chain's CDR3 is CASSQEWTSGVDTDTQYF. DNA of the CDR3: TGCGCCAGCAGCCAAGAGTGGACTAGCGGGGTTGACACAGATACGCAGTATTTT.

This clonotype was picked up many times. A much more abundant neighbour one base away suggests this may be a read error. V usage is TRBV28 and J usage is TRBJ1-1; the D is unclear. The germline V gene encodes CDR1 MDHEN and CDR2 SYDVKM. The CDR3 runs to 13 residues. The CDR3 DNA is TGTGCCTGCAGTCCCACCGGGAACACTGAAGCTTTCTTT. Translation gives CACSPTGNTEAFF.

Concerning this clonotype: This sequence may be a read error, since a much larger clone differs from it by one base. The chain carries TRBV29-1 and TRBJ2-7; D remains ambiguous. The CDR3 runs to 12 residues. Germline V gene sequence: CDR1 SQVTM, CDR2 ANQGSEA. CDR3 protein: CSVGAGIYGQYF. The CDR3 bases are TGCAGCGTTGGGGCAGGAATCTACGGGCAGTACTTC.

The V call is TRBV10-3, the J call TRBJ2-3; weak D call: TRBD1 (5 bases). CDR1 ENHRY and CDR2 SYGVKD come from the germline V gene. The CDR3 runs to 15 residues. Trimming removed 2 bases from V and 2 bases from J, with 11 bases in between. The CDR3 region is CAISETTGYTDTQYF. CDR3 DNA: TGTGCCATCAGTGAGACTACAGGCTACACAGATACGCAGTATTTT.

The gene calls are TRBV6-2 or TRBV6-3 and TRBJ1-1, with unresolved D. CDR1 is MNHEY and CDR2 is SVGEGT in the germline V gene. The CDR3 runs 14 residues. The V end was cut by 6 bases, the J end by 5 bases, with 16 bases between. The CDR3: CASSPRGGETEAFF. For the CDR3, the DNA is TGTGCCAGCAGCCCTCGAGGCGGGGAAACTGAAGCTTTCTTT.

The V and J genes are TRBV7-9 and TRBJ2-2, with D perhaps matching TRBD1 (5 bases). The germline V gene has CDR1 SEHNR and CDR2 FQNEAQ (reference sequence). This CDR3 spans 15 amino acids. V was cut by 5 bases and J by 5 bases, with 15 bases left in between. The CDR3 DNA reads as TGTGCCAGCAGCGCAACCAGGGTTATTACCGGGGAGCTGTTTTTT. Amino acids: CASSATRVITGELFF. The full variable domain, with the rest looked up from reference TRBV7-9 and TRBJ2-2, is DTGVSQNPRHKITKRGQNVTFRCDPISEHNRLYWYRQTLGQGPEFLTYFQNEAQLEKSRLLSDRFSAERPKGSFSTLEIQRTEQGDSAMYLCASSATRVITGELFFGEGSRLTVL.

This clonotype was recorded a few times. V gene TRBV7-9 combines with J gene TRBJ2-2, with D maybe TRBD2 (6 bases). In germline, CDR1 is SEHNR, CDR2 FQNEAQ (reference sequence). Trimming shortened V by 5 bases and J by 5 bases, and 18 bases separated the two germline ends. The CDR3 covers 16 residues. The CDR3 reads CASSPTSISGTGELFF. Written as DNA, the CDR3 is TGTGCCAGCAGCCCTACTAGCATTTCTGGAACCGGGGAGCTGTTTTTT.

This clonotype was seen a few times. This chain uses TRBV5-5 with TRBJ2-7, with 9 positions matching TRBD1. Germline trimming cut 4 bases from V and 6 bases from J; bases unmatched to any gene: 8. Germline assignment: CDR1 SGHKS and CDR2 YYEKEE (reference sequence). This CDR3 contains 14 residues. In nucleotides, the CDR3 is TGTGCCAGCAGCCTGGGGGACAGGGTTGGCGAGCAGTACTTC. Protein: CASSLGDRVGEQYF.

This clonotype was observed at least ten times. The gene calls are TRBV7-2 and TRBJ2-3; 10 nucleotides match TRBD1. The ends lost 1 base at V and 4 bases at J; junction bases unmatched: 2. Germline V gives CDR1 SGHTA, CDR2 FQGNSA. The CDR3 spans 15 residues. CDR3 region: CASSLVGQGADTQYF. DNA for the CDR3: TGTGCCAGCAGCTTAGTCGGACAGGGGGCAGATACGCAGTATTTT.

The rearrangement joins TRBV28 to TRBJ1-1; maybe TRBD1 (5 bases). The V gene lost 7 bases and the J gene lost 0 bases, with 6 bases spanning the gap. CDR1 is MDHEN and CDR2 is SYDVKM in the germline V gene. The CDR3 extends over 12 amino acids. The CDR3 protein is CASTGLNTEAFF. The CDR3 DNA is TGTGCCAGCACAGGGCTGAACACTGAAGCTTTCTTT.

This clonotype was counted ten times or more. The rearrangement links TRBV27 to TRBJ1-1; D unclear. Germline-derived CDR1 and CDR2 are MNHEY and SMNVEV (reference sequence). Trimming removed 2 bases at V and 2 bases at J, with 6 bases between. The CDR3 runs to 13 residues. CDR3 amino acids: CASSLQTNTEAFF. The DNA of the CDR3 is TGTGCCAGCAGTTTACAGACTAACACTGAAGCTTTCTTT.

With regard to this clonotype: This may be a read error, as it is one base from a much larger clone. This chain joins TRBV28 and TRBJ1-4; 7 positions agree with TRBD1. This CDR3 spans 14 amino acids. The germline gives CDR1 MDHEN, CDR2 SYDVKM. In DNA, the CDR3 is TGTGCCAGCAGAACGGGACAGAGCCTTGAAAAACTGCTTTTT. This translates into CASRTGQSLEKLLF.